A single sample is the source of the 26 T cell receptor beta chains below, sequenced in a study of CD8+ T cells in alopecia areata. Sequencing templates came from extracted RNA that was reverse transcribed into cDNA. Assay used: immunoSEQ multiplex PCR; TCRdb lists only in-frame clones, some missing. The data show 150,000 or so clones, around 54% seen once. Sequenced: CD4+ T cells sorted from blood. The receptor set was obtained from a human donor in good health.

CDR3 nucleotide sequence: TGTGCCGGAAGGGGATCCTACAATGAGCAGTTCTTC. The encoded protein is CAGRGSYNEQFF. The chain links TRBV5-4 to TRBJ2-1; a possible D gene is TRBD1 (5 bases). Germline V gene sequence: CDR1 SGHNT, CDR2 YYREEE (reference sequence). Trimming pared 10 bases from V and 1 base from J, leaving 9 bases between. This CDR3 contains 12 residues.

This clone showed up just a few times. The J gene is TRBJ1-3, the V gene TRBV5-1, with D perhaps TRBD1 (5 bases). The CDR3 contains 16 residues. Trimming removed 4 bases at V and 4 bases at J, with 18 bases between. The germline V gene encodes CDR1 SGHRS and CDR2 YFSETQ. The CDR3, as DNA: TGCGCCAGCAGCCCCGCAGGGAGGGTCGGAGGAAACACCATATATTTT. The encoded protein is CASSPAGRVGGNTIYF.

The rearrangement joins TRBV6-6 to TRBJ2-1, with D unclear. Looked up from germline, CDR1 is MNHNY and CDR2 is SVGAGI (reference sequence). V lost 2 bases, J lost 6 bases, and 8 bases lay in between. The length of the CDR3 is 13 residues. The CDR3 region is CASSYTPVNEQFF. CDR3 DNA: TGTGCCAGCAGTTACACACCTGTCAATGAGCAGTTCTTC.

The rearrangement links TRBV7-8 to TRBJ2-7; possible D gene TRBD1, 6 bases. The length of the CDR3 is 14 residues. Germline CDR1 SGHVS, CDR2 FQNEAQ. V lost 5 bases and J 7 bases, leaving 18 bases between the germline ends. This chain's CDR3 is CASSRKGHLEEQYF. Written as DNA, the CDR3 is TGTGCCAGCAGCCGTAAGGGACATTTGGAAGAGCAGTACTTC.

This CDR3 is CASSLVSGPAGNEQFF. CDR3 DNA sequence: TGCGCCAGCAGCTTGGTAAGCGGTCCAGCCGGGAATGAGCAGTTCTTC. The V gene is TRBV5-1, the J gene TRBJ2-1, with TRBD2 as a possible D gene (5 bases). V lost 0 bases and J 7 bases, leaving 17 bases between the germline ends. The CDR3 runs to 16 residues. Per germline, CDR1 SGHRS and CDR2 YFSETQ.

The chain links TRBV29-1 to TRBJ2-7, with D tentatively TRBD1 or TRBD2 (7 bases each). Germline values: CDR1 SQVTM, CDR2 ANQGSEA. The V end was cut by 6 bases, the J end by 5 bases, with 17 bases between. The CDR3 is made up of 13 amino acids. The CDR3 nucleotides are TGCAGCGTGGATTACAGGGGAGGGAACGAGCAGTACTTC. Its translation is CSVDYRGGNEQYF.

This chain uses TRBV18 with TRBJ2-1; D uncertain. Deletions cut 5 bases from V and 6 bases from J, with 14 bases between. CDR3 length: 14 amino acids. Germline V gives CDR1 KGHSH, CDR2 LQKENI. This CDR3 is CASSSGHIVNEQFF. The CDR3 region has the DNA TGTGCCAGCTCATCGGGCCACATAGTCAATGAGCAGTTCTTC.

This chain links TRBV28 with TRBJ2-7; D unclear. This CDR3 comprises 12 residues. Germline V CDR1 and CDR2: MDHEN, SYDVKM. Trimming took 6 bases from V and 2 from J, leaving 8 bases between them. The CDR3 DNA is TGTGCCAGCAGGTCGCAGACCTACGAGCAGTACTTC. This translates into CASRSQTYEQYF.

The chain joins TRBV19 to TRBJ1-2, with 7 nucleotides matching TRBD1. The ends lost 6 bases at V and 8 bases at J; junction bases unmatched: 9. The CDR3 totals 13 residues. The germline CDR1 and CDR2 sequences are LNHDA and SQIVND (reference sequence). The CDR3 coding sequence is TGTGCCAGTAGGGACAGGCGACAAGGGGGCTACACCTTC. Amino acid sequence: CASRDRRQGGYTF.

This clone was observed once. The chain combines TRBV29-1 with TRBJ2-1, with 10 bases fitting TRBD2. Germline CDR1 and CDR2: SQVTM and ANQGSEA. Trimming removed 2 bases from V and 15 bases from J; junction bases left unmatched: 4. The CDR3 has 11 amino acids. The CDR3 sequence is CSVESPSGGFF. The CDR3 DNA sequence: TGCAGCGTTGAATCCCCTAGCGGGGGGTTCTTC.

This clone was counted a few times. This chain uses TRBV9 with TRBJ1-5, with D hard to call. The V and J ends lost 0 bases and 5 bases respectively, with 12 bases between them. CDR3 length: 15 amino acids. The germline V gene encodes CDR1 SGDLS and CDR2 YYNGEE. CDR3 nucleotides: TGTGCCAGCAGCGTAGGTGGGTTGGTGGATCAGCCCCAGCATTTT. It translates to CASSVGGLVDQPQHF. Using reference TRBV9 and TRBJ1-5 for the parts outside the CDR3, the full variable domain is DSGVTQTPKHLITATGQRVTLRCSPRSGDLSVYWYQQSLDQGLQFLIQYYNGEERAKGNILERFSAQQFPDLHSELNLSSLELGDSALYFCASSVGGLVDQPQHFGDGTRLSIL.

V gene TRBV6-6 combines with J gene TRBJ2-1, with D perhaps TRBD1 (6 bases). The CDR3 is made up of 15 amino acids. Germline V gene sequence: CDR1 MNHNY, CDR2 SVGAGI (reference sequence). The V and J ends lost 2 bases and 8 bases respectively, with 16 bases between them. In DNA, the CDR3 is TGTGCCAGCAGTTACGGCAGGGGCGTACGTGATGAGCAGTTCTTC. Translating gives CASSYGRGVRDEQFF.

This sequence joins TRBV7-2 and TRBJ2-2, with D hard to call. Germline CDR1 is SGHTA and CDR2 is FQGNSA. The V and J ends lost 5 bases and 7 bases respectively, with 14 bases between them. The CDR3 sequence is 14 residues long. CDR3 loop: CASSTSSGFGELFF. The CDR3 region has the DNA TGTGCCAGCAGCACAAGCAGTGGCTTCGGGGAGCTGTTTTTT.

This clone was recorded a few times. The V gene is TRBV29-1, the J gene TRBJ2-4, with no clear D. Trimming pared 1 base from V and 0 bases from J, leaving 7 bases between. The germline V gene has CDR1 SQVTM and CDR2 ANQGSEA. This CDR3 comprises 14 residues. The CDR3 DNA follows: TGCAGCGTTGAAGTGATGGGAGCCAAAAACATTCAGTACTTC. This encodes CSVEVMGAKNIQYF.

V usage is TRBV2 and J usage is TRBJ2-7, with D unresolved. This CDR3 has 13 amino acids. V dropped 1 base and J dropped 2 bases, with 6 bases sitting between them. Germline V CDR1 and CDR2: SNHLY, FYNNEI. The CDR3 sequence is CASSEGPAYEQYF. In DNA, the CDR3 is TGTGCCAGCAGTGAAGGTCCAGCCTACGAGCAGTACTTC.

This clone has only one observation. The chain combines TRBV2 with TRBJ1-5, with D hard to call. The germline V and J ends were trimmed by 7 bases and 1 base, with 8 bases remaining between them. The germline CDR1 and CDR2 sequences are SNHLY and FYNNEI. The CDR3 has 13 amino acids. The DNA for the CDR3 is TGTGCCAGCAAAAGGGAGAGCAATCAGCCCCAGCATTTT. It is translated as CASKRESNQPQHF.

This chain joins TRBV27 and TRBJ1-5; a weak D match, TRBD1 (6 bases). Germline-derived CDR1 and CDR2 are MNHEY and SMNVEV (reference sequence). V was pared by 8 bases and J by 4 bases, with 12 bases between. CDR3 length: 13 residues. The CDR3 DNA reads as TGTGCCAGCGCGCACAGGGTGAATCAGCCCCAGCATTTT. Protein: CASAHRVNQPQHF.

Only a few counts were recorded for this clone. The chain's CDR3 is CASSTQGTGELFF. The CDR3, as DNA: TGTGCCAGCAGCACACAGGGGACCGGGGAGCTGTTTTTT. The rearrangement joins TRBV7-9 to TRBJ2-2; 7 positions match TRBD1. V trimming: 5 bases; J trimming: 5 bases; junction bases outside the gene matches: 2. Looked up from germline, CDR1 is SEHNR and CDR2 is FQNEAQ (reference sequence). CDR3 length: 13 residues. Together with reference TRBV7-9 and TRBJ2-2, the CDR3 gives the full variable domain: DTGVSQNPRHKITKRGQNVTFRCDPISEHNRLYWYRQTLGQGPEFLTYFQNEAQLEKSRLLSDRFSAERPKGSFSTLEIQRTEQGDSAMYLCASSTQGTGELFFGEGSRLTVL.

The CDR3 DNA reads TGCAGCGTTGCACAGGTTGGGGAGACCCAGTACTTC. Translated, it gives CSVAQVGETQYF. The rearrangement joins TRBV29-1 to TRBJ2-5, with TRBD1 as a possible D gene (5 bases). The V and J ends lost 4 bases and 5 bases respectively, with 11 bases between them. Per the germline V gene, CDR1 is SQVTM and CDR2 is ANQGSEA. The CDR3 has 12 residues.

This clone was picked up a small number of times. V is TRBV18 and J is TRBJ2-3, with 7 bases that match TRBD2. The CDR3 has 15 residues. After removal of 6 bases from V and 4 bases from J, the junction contained 10 bases not matched to a gene. Germline-derived CDR1 and CDR2 are KGHSH and LQKENI. CDR3 loop: CASSRGTSVADTQYF. CDR3 bases: TGTGCCAGCTCGAGGGGAACTAGCGTCGCAGATACGCAGTATTTT. The full variable domain, completed using reference TRBV18 and TRBJ2-3, is NAGVMQNPRHLVRRRGQEARLRCSPMKGHSHVYWYRQLPEEGLKFMVYLQKENIIDESGMPKERFSAEFPKEGPSILRIQQVVRGDSAAYFCASSRGTSVADTQYFGPGTRLTVL.

This clone was detected once. The chain is built from TRBV18 and TRBJ1-5; the D is unclear. CDR1 and CDR2 (germline): KGHSH, LQKENI. CDR3 size: 13 residues. Between the trimmed V and J ends, which lost 2 bases and 7 bases, there was a span of 9 bases. The CDR3 loop is CASSPKSGQPQHF. As DNA, the CDR3 is TGTGCCAGCTCACCAAAATCGGGCCAGCCCCAGCATTTT. Variable domain in full (rest from reference TRBV18 and TRBJ1-5): NAGVMQNPRHLVRRRGQEARLRCSPMKGHSHVYWYRQLPEEGLKFMVYLQKENIIDESGMPKERFSAEFPKEGPSILRIQQVVRGDSAAYFCASSPKSGQPQHFGDGTRLSIL.

CDR3 DNA: TGCGCCAGTAGACAAGGGATTCCAGAAGCTTTCTTT. Encoded protein: CASRQGIPEAFF. The chain carries TRBV23-1 and TRBJ1-1; D is unclear. TRBV23-1 is treated as an ORF (open reading frame) with a function not yet certain. The V gene lost 9 bases and the J gene lost 8 bases, with 16 bases spanning the gap. The CDR3 sequence is 12 residues long.

The V call is TRBV27, the J call TRBJ2-2, with TRBD2 matching over 10 bases. The V segment lost 3 bases and the J segment 7 bases; nucleotides outside the gene matches: 5. Germline V gene data show CDR1 as MNHEY and CDR2 as SMNVEV (reference sequence). The CDR3 extends over 15 amino acids. The CDR3 loop is CASSFSLAGLGELFF. In DNA, the CDR3 is TGTGCCAGCAGTTTTTCACTAGCGGGACTCGGGGAGCTGTTTTTT.

The chain is built from TRBV29-1 and TRBJ1-4; D unclear. This CDR3 has 14 residues. CDR1 and CDR2 (germline): SQVTM, ANQGSEA. V lost 4 bases to trimming and J lost 8 bases, with 17 bases between them. CDR3 in DNA: TGCAGCGTTGTGGGAGGCAAGGACGGCGAAAAACTGTTTTTT. Translated: CSVVGGKDGEKLFF.

The V call is TRBV5-4, the J call TRBJ2-5, with 8 bases aligning to TRBD2. The CDR3 extends over 14 amino acids. Looked up from germline, CDR1 is SGHNT and CDR2 is YYREEE (reference sequence). With V trimmed by 4 bases and J by 1 base, 3 bases remained unmatched. CDR3 sequence (DNA): TGTGCCAGCAGCCAACTAGCGGTCCAAGAGACCCAGTACTTC. As protein: CASSQLAVQETQYF.

As for this clone: Different DNA sequences within this sample yield the same CDR3. The chain recombines TRBV4-1 with TRBJ2-5; a weak D match, TRBD2 (5 bases). This CDR3 contains 13 residues. Germline CDR1 is MGHRA and CDR2 is YSYEKL. The V end lost 1 base, the J end lost 5 bases, and 8 bases lay between the germline ends. CDR3 region: CASSQVGVETQYF. The CDR3, as DNA: TGCGCCAGCAGCCAAGTGGGAGTGGAGACCCAGTACTTC.